This T cell receptor (beta chain) was sequenced in a study of beta chain features in type 1 diabetes. Findings of the study overall: Among type 1 diabetes patients, VDJ junctions had fewer insertions and more deletions.

Expressed TCRB transcripts were sequenced, since all the RNA that had been isolated was reverse transcribed. Here immunoSEQ multiplex PCR was the method, and the copy in TCRdb shows in-frame clones only, minus some. This table holds about 350,000 clones, roughly a fifth found once. This CDR3 has 14 residues. Germline-derived CDR1 and CDR2 are SGHTA and FQGTGA. V shed 5 bases and J shed 0 bases, with 8 bases lying between them. The sample holds a few counts of this clone. Its antigen is currently unknown. The chain carries TRBV7-3 and TRBJ2-1; the D is unclear. Input material: naive CD4+ T cells from blood. The clonotype was recovered from a woman aged 18-35 years in good health. The CDR3 DNA sequence: TGTGCCAGCAGCCCCTCGGGCTCCTACAATGAGCAGTTCTTC. Encoded protein: CASSPSGSYNEQFF. Complete variable domain (other parts from reference TRBV7-3 and TRBJ2-1): GAGVSQTPSNKVTEKGKYVELRCDPISGHTALYWYRQSLGQGPEFLIYFQGTGAADDSGLPNDRFFAVRPEGSVSTLKIQRTERGDSAVYLCASSPSGSYNEQFFGPGTRLTVL.